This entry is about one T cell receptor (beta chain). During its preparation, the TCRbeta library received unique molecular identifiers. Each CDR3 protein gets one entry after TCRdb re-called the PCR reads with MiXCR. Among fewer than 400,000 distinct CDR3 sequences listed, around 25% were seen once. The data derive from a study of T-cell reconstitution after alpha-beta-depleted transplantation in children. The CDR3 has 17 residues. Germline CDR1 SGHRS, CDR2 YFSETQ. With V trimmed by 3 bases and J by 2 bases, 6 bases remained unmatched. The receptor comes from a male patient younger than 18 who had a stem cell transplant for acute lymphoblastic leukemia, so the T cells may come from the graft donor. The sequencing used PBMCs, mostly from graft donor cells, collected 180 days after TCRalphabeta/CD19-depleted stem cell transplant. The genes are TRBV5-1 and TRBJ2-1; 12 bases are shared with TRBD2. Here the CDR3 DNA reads TGCGCCAGCAGCTCAGGACTAGCGGGACTCCCCTACAATGAGCAGTTCTTC. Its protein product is CASSSGLAGLPYNEQFF.